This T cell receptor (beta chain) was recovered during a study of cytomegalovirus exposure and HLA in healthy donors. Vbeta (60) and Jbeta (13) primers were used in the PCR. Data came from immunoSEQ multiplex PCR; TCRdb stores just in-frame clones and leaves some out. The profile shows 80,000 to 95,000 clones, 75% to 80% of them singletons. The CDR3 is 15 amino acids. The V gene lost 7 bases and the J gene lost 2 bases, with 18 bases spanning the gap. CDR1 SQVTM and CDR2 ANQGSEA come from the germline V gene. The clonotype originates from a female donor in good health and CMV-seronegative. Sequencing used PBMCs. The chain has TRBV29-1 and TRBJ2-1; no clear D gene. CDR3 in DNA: TGCAGCGCCACACTTTGGGTGGGCCCCTACAATGAGCAGTTCTTC. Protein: CSATLWVGPYNEQFF.